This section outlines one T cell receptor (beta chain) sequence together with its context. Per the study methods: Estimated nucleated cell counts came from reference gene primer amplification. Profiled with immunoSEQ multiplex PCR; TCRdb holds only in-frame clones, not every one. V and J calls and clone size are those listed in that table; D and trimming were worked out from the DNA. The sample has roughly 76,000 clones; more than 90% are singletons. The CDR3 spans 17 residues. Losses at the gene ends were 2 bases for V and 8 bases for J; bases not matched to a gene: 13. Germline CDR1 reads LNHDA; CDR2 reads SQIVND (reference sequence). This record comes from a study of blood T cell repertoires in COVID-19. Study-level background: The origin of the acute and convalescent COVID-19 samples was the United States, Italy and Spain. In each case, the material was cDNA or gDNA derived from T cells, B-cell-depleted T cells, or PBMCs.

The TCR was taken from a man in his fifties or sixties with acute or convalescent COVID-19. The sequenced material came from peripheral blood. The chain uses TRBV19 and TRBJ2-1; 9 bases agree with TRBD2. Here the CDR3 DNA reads TGTGCCAGTAGTATATCGGCCCCAGCGGGAGGCTTCGATGAGCAGTTCTTC. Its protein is CASSISAPAGGFDEQFF.